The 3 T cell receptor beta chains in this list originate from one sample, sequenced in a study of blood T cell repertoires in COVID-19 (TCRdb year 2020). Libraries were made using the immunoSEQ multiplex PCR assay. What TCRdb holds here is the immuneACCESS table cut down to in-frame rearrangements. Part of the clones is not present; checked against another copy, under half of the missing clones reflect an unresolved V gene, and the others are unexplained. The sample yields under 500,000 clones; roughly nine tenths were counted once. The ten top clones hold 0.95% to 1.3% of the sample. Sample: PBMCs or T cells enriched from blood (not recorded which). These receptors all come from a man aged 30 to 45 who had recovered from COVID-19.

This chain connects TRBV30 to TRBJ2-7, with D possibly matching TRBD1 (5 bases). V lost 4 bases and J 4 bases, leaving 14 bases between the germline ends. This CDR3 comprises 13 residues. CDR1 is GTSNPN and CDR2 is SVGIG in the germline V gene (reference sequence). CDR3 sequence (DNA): TGTGCCTGGACCCGACAGACCGATTACGAGCAGTACTTC. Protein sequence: CAWTRQTDYEQYF.

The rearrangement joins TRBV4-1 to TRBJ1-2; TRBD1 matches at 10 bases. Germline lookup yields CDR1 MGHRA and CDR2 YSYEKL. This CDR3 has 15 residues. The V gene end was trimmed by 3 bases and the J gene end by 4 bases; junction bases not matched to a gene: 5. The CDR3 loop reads CASSQGQGLGYGYTF. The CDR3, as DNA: TGCGCCAGCAGCCAGGGACAGGGGTTAGGCTATGGCTACACCTTC.

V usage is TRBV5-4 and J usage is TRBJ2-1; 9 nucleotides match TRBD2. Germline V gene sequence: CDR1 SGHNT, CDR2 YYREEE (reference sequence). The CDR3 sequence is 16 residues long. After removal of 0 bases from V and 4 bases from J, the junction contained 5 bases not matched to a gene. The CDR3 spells CASSLGSSGEYNEQFF. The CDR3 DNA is TGTGCCAGCAGCTTGGGGTCTAGCGGGGAGTACAATGAGCAGTTCTTC.